This is a list of T cell receptor beta chains from one sample in a study of shared clonotypes between healthy human individuals. Method: immunoSEQ multiplex PCR; TCRdb's copy keeps in-frame clones and lacks some. The sample contains around 2.5 million clones, 90% to 95% of which appear only once. The sequenced sample consisted of naive CD4+ T cells from PBMCs. All receptors come from a man aged 18-30 years in good health. Some clones in this sample may be carry-over from other donors' samples. Both conserved end residues are part of each CDR3. A D gene is named only where the DNA matches it firmly. Size is omitted from some rows. Given values are once, few, many or a class for expanded clones.

CDR3 length	clone size	V gene	D gene	J gene	CDR3 DNA	CDR3 protein
16	-	TRBV5-1	-	TRBJ2-5	TGCGCCAGCAGCTTAGGCCACGGGACTGAGCAAGAGACCCAGTACTTC	CASSLGHGTEQETQYF
15	-	TRBV5-1	-	TRBJ1-3	TGCGCCAGCAGCTTCAGCTGGAGCTCTGGAAACACCATATATTTT	CASSFSWSSGNTIYF
9	-	TRBV6-5	-	TRBJ2-7	TGTGCCAGCGGCCACCTTCAGTACTTC	CASGHLQYF
15	-	TRBV7-2	-	TRBJ2-2	TGTGCCAGCAGCAACCGGGGAAGTAACACCGGGGAGCTGTTTTTT	CASSNRGSNTGELFF
15	-	TRBV5-8	TRBD1	TRBJ1-2	TGTGCCAGCAGCTTGACAGGGGGCGCAAGATATGGCTACACCTTC	CASSLTGGARYGYTF
17	-	TRBV7-2	TRBD2	TRBJ2-3	TGTGCCAGCAGCCGCGATCTGGGACTAGCGGCGACCAATACGCAGTATTTT	CASSRDLGLAATNTQYF
15	-	TRBV6-1	TRBD2	TRBJ2-7	TGTGCCAGCGTTACTAGCGGGATAAGGGCCTACGAGCAGTACTTC	CASVTSGIRAYEQYF
13	once	TRBV6-1	-	TRBJ2-5	TGTGCCAGCAGTGAAGCACTCCAAGAGACCCAGTACTTC	CASSEALQETQYF
15	-	TRBV6-5	TRBD2	TRBJ2-1	TGTGCCAGCAGAAGAACTAGCGGGAGACACAATGAGCAGTTCTTC	CASRRTSGRHNEQFF
13	-	TRBV6-6	-	TRBJ2-5	TGTGCCAGCACCCCAGCGGGCCAAGAGACCCAGTACTTC	CASTPAGQETQYF
15	-	TRBV7-3	-	TRBJ2-3	TGTGCCAGCAGCTCACGGACTACTGGGTTGGATACGCAGTATTTT	CASSSRTTGLDTQYF
15	-	TRBV5-6	-	TRBJ2-3	TGTGCCAGCAGCTTGGATATCGGGGCCCGAGATACGCAGTATTTT	CASSLDIGARDTQYF
17	-	TRBV9	TRBD1	TRBJ2-5	TGTGCCAGCAGCCTTAGGAGGGGGACAGGATACCAAGAGACCCAGTACTTC	CASSLRRGTGYQETQYF
16	-	TRBV29-1	TRBD1	TRBJ1-1	TGCAGCGTTGAAGAGCCGGGACAGGGAATCTTCGCTGAAGCTTTCTTT	CSVEEPGQGIFAEAFF
14	once	TRBV7-2	-	TRBJ2-7	TGTGCCAGCAGCCCGGGGAGGATGCGAAACGAGCAGTACTTC	CASSPGRMRNEQYF
16	-	TRBV25-1	-	TRBJ2-1	TGTGCCAGCAGTGAATCAGGAGGTCGAGCCTACAATGAGCAGTTCTTC	CASSESGGRAYNEQFF
12	-	TRBV11-3	-	TRBJ2-7	TGTGCCAGCAGCTACGGCCGGGACGAGCAGTACTTC	CASSYGRDEQYF
13	once	TRBV27	TRBD1	TRBJ1-2	TGTGCCAGCCCGGAGGGGGCGGGCTATGGCTACACCTTC	CASPEGAGYGYTF
15	-	TRBV28	-	TRBJ2-7	TGTGCCAGCAGTCGTCCGAGACTAGTAGGCGTCGAGCAGTACTTC	CASSRPRLVGVEQYF
18	once	TRBV11-1	-	TRBJ2-6	TGTGCCAGCAGCACGGCGCCGGGACACTACTCTGGGGCCAACGTCCTGACTTTC	CASSTAPGHYSGANVLTF
17	-	TRBV28	TRBD2	TRBJ2-6	TGTGCCAGCAGTTTTCAAGGCGGGAGTTATGGGGCCAACGTCCTGACTTTC	CASSFQGGSYGANVLTF
13	-	TRBV14	-	TRBJ1-1	TGTGCCAGCAGCCAAGACTTAGTCACTGAAGCTTTCTTT	CASSQDLVTEAFF
17	-	TRBV5-5	TRBD1	TRBJ1-2	TGTGCCAGCAGCTTGACTCCAGGGGGTCCCTCTAACTATGGCTACACCTTC	CASSLTPGGPSNYGYTF
14	few	TRBV5-1	-	TRBJ1-1	TGCGCCAGCAGCTTGTTGTCGGGGGCCACTGAAGCTTTCTTT	CASSLLSGATEAFF
13	-	TRBV6-5	-	TRBJ2-7	TGTGCCAGCACAAACAGGAGGATCCACGAGCAGTACTTC	CASTNRRIHEQYF
14	-	TRBV7-2	TRBD1	TRBJ2-5	TGTGCCAGCAGCACGCGACAGGGGCAAGAGACCCAGTACTTC	CASSTRQGQETQYF
13	-	TRBV5-1	-	TRBJ2-1	TGCGCCAGCAGCTGGCCTCTGAACAATGAGCAGTTCTTC	CASSWPLNNEQFF
17	-	TRBV18	-	TRBJ1-3	TGTGCCAGCTCACCACTAGTGGGACAAGGCTCTGGAAACACCATATATTTT	CASSPLVGQGSGNTIYF